This T cell receptor (beta chain) was captured in a study of T cells in localized non-small cell lung cancer. Broader study findings: Compared with tumor, uninvolved adjacent lung displayed greater T cell clonality, ranking highest overall.

Germline assignment: CDR1 SGDLS and CDR2 YYNGEE. The CDR3 loop spans 16 amino acids. Trimming stripped 4 bases from V and 0 bases from J, with 15 bases between. A word on this clone: What it binds is not known.

Clones were read by immunoSEQ multiplex PCR, and TCRdb kept only the in-frame ones, dropping some. The table records 7,000 to 9,500 clones, roughly 91% of them present only once. This receptor was obtained from a female donor at least 60 years old with stage II squamous cell lung carcinoma. The specimen comprised peripheral blood, sampled before any cancer treatment. V usage is TRBV9 and J usage is TRBJ2-3; D uncertain. CDR3 protein: CASSPVRALSTDTQYF. DNA for the CDR3: TGTGCCAGCAGCCCAGTCCGGGCCCTGAGCACAGATACGCAGTATTTT.